Reported below is one T cell receptor (beta chain). This record comes from a study of blood T cell repertoires in COVID-19. The method was immunoSEQ multiplex PCR; TCRdb's version includes in-frame clones alone and lacks a portion of them. The repertoire includes some 100,000 clones, approximately 89% of them detected once, and about 5% sits in the top ten. There are 13 residues in the CDR3. J was trimmed by 15 bases and V by 10 bases; bases with no gene match: 18. CDR1 is MNHEY and CDR2 is SVGAGI in the germline V gene. Input material: peripheral blood. This receptor was obtained from a woman of 80 years or more with active COVID-19. The genes are TRBV6-5 and TRBJ2-1; 7 positions match TRBD1. Here the CDR3 reads CATKKGATGEGFF. The CDR3 nucleotides are TGTGCCACTAAAAAGGGGGCCACAGGGGAAGGGTTCTTC.